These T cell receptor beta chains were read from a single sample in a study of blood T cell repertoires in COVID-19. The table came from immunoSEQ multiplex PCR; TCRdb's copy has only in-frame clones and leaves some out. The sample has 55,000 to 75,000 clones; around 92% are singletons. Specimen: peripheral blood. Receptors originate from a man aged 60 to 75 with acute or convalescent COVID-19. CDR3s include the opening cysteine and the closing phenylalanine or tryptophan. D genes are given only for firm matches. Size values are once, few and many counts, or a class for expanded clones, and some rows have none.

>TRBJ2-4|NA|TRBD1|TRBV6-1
TGTGCCAGCAGAACAGGACAGGTTTACATTCAGTACTTC
CASRTGQVYIQYF
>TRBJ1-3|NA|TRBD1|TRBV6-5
TGTGCCGGTACAGGGGGCGCCAGGTCTGGAAACACCATATATTTT
CAGTGGARSGNTIYF
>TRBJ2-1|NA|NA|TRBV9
TGTGCCAGCAGCGTAGCCCCCGGACTCGGCTACAATGAGCAGTTCTTC
CASSVAPGLGYNEQFF
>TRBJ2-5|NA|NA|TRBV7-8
TGTGCCAGCAGCTCACGACAGGCATCCCCACAAGAGACCCAGTACTTC
CASSSRQASPQETQYF
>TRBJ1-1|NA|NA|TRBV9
TGTGCCAGCAGCGTAGATTCGGAGGGACCTACGAACACTGAAGCTTTCTTT
CASSVDSEGPTNTEAFF
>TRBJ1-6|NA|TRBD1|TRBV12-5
TGTGCTAGTGGTTTGGGACCAACTGGGACAGTATATAATTCACCCCTCCACTTT
CASGLGPTGTVYNSPLHF
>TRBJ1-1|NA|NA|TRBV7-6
TGTGCCAGCAGCTTCGACAGCAGCACTGAAGCTTTCTTT
CASSFDSSTEAFF
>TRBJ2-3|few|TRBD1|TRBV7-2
TGTGCCAGCAGCTTAGGTTACAGGGGGCGATTTGCAGATACGCAGTATTTT
CASSLGYRGRFADTQYF
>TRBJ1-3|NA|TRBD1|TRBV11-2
TGTGCCAGCAGACGCGACAGGGTCTCTGGAAACACCATATATTTT
CASRRDRVSGNTIYF
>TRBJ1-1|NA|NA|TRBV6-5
TGTGCCAGCAGTCGGACTGATCGTGAAGCCTTCTTT
CASSRTDREAFF
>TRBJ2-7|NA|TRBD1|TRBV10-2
TGCGCCACCCGACCCCGGGACAGGGGGACCGAGCAGTACTTC
CATRPRDRGTEQYF
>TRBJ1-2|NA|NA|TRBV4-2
TGTGCCAGCAGCCAAGATCCCCGACAGGTGATCTATGGCTACACCTTC
CASSQDPRQVIYGYTF
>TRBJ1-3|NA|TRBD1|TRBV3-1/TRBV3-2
TGTGCCAGCAGCCCGACAGGGAACTCTGGAAACACCATATATTTT
CASSPTGNSGNTIYF
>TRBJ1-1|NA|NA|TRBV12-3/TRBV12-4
TGTGCCAGCAGTCTTAAGCCGAACACTGAAGCTTTCTTT
CASSLKPNTEAFF
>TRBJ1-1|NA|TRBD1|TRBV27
TGTGCCAGCAGTTTGGGACAGGGAGGAGGCACTGAAGCTTTCTTT
CASSLGQGGGTEAFF
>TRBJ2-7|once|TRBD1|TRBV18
TGTGCCAGCTCACACCTGACCGGGACAGGCGCCTACGAGCAGTACTTC
CASSHLTGTGAYEQYF
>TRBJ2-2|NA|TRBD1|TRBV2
TGTGCCAGCAGCAAGCTGACAGGGGGCTTGTCCGGGGAGCTGTTTTTT
CASSKLTGGLSGELFF
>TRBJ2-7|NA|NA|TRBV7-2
TGTGCCAGCAGCCCCTGGGTAGCCAGTACCTACGAGCAGTACTTC
CASSPWVASTYEQYF
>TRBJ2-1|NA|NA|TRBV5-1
TGCGCCAGCCGGTCCGAAGGGGGAGGGCGAGATGAGCAGTTCTTC
CASRSEGGGRDEQFF
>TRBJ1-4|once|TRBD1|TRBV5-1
TGCGCCAGCAGCTGGACAGGGGGCGGTGAAAAACTGTTTTTT
CASSWTGGGEKLFF
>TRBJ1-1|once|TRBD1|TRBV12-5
TGTGCTAGTGGTCAGGACAGGGGGGGGATCAACACTGAAGCTTTCTTT
CASGQDRGGINTEAFF
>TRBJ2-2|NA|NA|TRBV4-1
TGCGCCAGCAGCCAAGGACAGACGAACACCGGGGAGCTGTTTTTT
CASSQGQTNTGELFF
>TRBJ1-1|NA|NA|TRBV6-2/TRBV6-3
TGTGCCAGCAGTTACTCTCAGGGCCGGGTGAACACTGAAGCTTTCTTT
CASSYSQGRVNTEAFF
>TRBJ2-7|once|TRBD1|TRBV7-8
TGTGCCAGCAGCTTAGTTTCCAGGGGGCTCTCCGAGCAGTACTTC
CASSLVSRGLSEQYF
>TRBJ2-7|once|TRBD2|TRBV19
TGTGCCAGTAGTATGGGGGGGATTGGAGACGAGCAGTACTTC
CASSMGGIGDEQYF
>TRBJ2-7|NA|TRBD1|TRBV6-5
TGTGCCAGTTCCCGGGACAGGGCCTTCTACGAGCAGTACTTC
CASSRDRAFYEQYF
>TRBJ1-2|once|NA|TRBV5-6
TGTGCCAGCAGCTTGCTGGGGCGCGGCTACACCTTC
CASSLLGRGYTF
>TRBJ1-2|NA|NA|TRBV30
TGTGCCTGGAGTCCCGACAACTCGGCCCTAACCTACACCTTC
CAWSPDNSALTYTF
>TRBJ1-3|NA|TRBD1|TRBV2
TGTGCCAGCAGGGGGGGACAGTCCTCTGGAAACACCATATATTTT
CASRGGQSSGNTIYF
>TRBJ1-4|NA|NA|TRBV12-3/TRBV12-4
TGTGCCAGCAGTTTAGCCGATGAAAAACTGTTTTTT
CASSLADEKLFF
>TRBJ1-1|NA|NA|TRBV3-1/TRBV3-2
TGTGCCAGCAGCCAAGCGGGGGAGACTGAAGCTTTCTTT
CASSQAGETEAFF
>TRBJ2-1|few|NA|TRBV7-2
TGTGCCAGCAGCTTTAACAGACCATACAATGAGCAGTTCTTC
CASSFNRPYNEQFF
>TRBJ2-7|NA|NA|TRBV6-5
TGTGCCAGCAGTTACGAATTGGGGGGGGCCTGGTACGAGCAGTACTTC
CASSYELGGAWYEQYF